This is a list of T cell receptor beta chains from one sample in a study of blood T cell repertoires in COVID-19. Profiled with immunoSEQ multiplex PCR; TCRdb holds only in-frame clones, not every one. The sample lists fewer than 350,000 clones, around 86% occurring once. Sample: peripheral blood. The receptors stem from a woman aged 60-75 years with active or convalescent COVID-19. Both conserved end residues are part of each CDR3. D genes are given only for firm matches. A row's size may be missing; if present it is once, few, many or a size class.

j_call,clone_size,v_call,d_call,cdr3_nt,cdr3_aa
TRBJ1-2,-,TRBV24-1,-,TGTGCCACCAGTGATTGGGCAGGCGGGGGCTACACCTTC,CATSDWAGGGYTF
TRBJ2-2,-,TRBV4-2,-,TGTGCCAGCAGCCAAGGGATTACAGGGTCCCTGGGGGGGCAAATCTCGGACCCCGGGGAGCTGTTTTTT,CASSQGITGSLGGQISDPGELFF
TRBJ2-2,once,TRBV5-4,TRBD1,TGTGCCAGCAGCTCTGGGACAGGGGGCCTTCCGGGGGAGCTGTTTTTT,CASSSGTGGLPGELFF
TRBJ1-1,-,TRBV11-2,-,TGTGCCAGCAGCTTGCAGGGCTCGAACACTGAAGCTTTCTTT,CASSLQGSNTEAFF
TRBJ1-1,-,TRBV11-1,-,TGTGCCAGCAGCTTAGGTCCAGGGGTCATGAACACTGAAGCTTTCTTT,CASSLGPGVMNTEAFF
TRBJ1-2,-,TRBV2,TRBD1,TGTGCCAGCAGGGCCCAGACAGGGACGGGCGGCTACACCTTC,CASRAQTGTGGYTF
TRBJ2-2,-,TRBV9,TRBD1,TGTGCCAGTACGCGTCAGGGGGCGCCGGGGGAGCTGTTTTTT,CASTRQGAPGELFF
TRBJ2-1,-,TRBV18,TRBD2,TGTGCCAGCCGGCTCTCGGGACTAGCGACATATGAGCAGTTCTTC,CASRLSGLATYEQFF
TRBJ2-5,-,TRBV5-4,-,TGTGCCAGCGGCAGACAGGAAGAGACCCAGTACTTC,CASGRQEETQYF
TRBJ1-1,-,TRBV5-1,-,TGCGCCAGCACTGTCCAGGGAAACACTGAAGCTTTCTTT,CASTVQGNTEAFF
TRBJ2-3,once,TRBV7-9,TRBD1,TGTGCCAGCAGCTGGACAGGGGACACAGATACGCAGTATTTT,CASSWTGDTDTQYF
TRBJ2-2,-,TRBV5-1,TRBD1,TGCGCCAGCAGCTATGACAGGGATCTCACCGGGGAGCTGTTTTTT,CASSYDRDLTGELFF
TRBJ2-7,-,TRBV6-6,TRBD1,TGTGCCAGCAGGCTCCCCGGGACAGGGGAGTCCGAGCAGTACTTC,CASRLPGTGESEQYF
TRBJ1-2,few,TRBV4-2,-,TGTGCCAGCAGCCAAGCAGGGCTTGAGGGGGTGATAGGTGGCTACACCTTC,CASSQAGLEGVIGGYTF
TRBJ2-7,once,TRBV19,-,TGTGCCAGTAGTCAGGGCTACGAGCAGTACTTC,CASSQGYEQYF
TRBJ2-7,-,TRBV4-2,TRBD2,TGTGCCAGCAGCCTTCGGGCTAGCGGGGGGGCAGGCGCCTACGAGCAGTACTTC,CASSLRASGGAGAYEQYF
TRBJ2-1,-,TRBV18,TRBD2,TGTGCCAGCTCACTTAGCGGGGGACGGGGTGAGCAGTTCTTC,CASSLSGGRGEQFF
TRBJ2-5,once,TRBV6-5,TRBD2,TGTGCCAGCAGTTACTCTAGCGGGGGGCGAGAGACCCAGTACTTC,CASSYSSGGRETQYF
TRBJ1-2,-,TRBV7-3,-,TGTGCCAGCAGCTTAACCCAGAACTATGGCTACACCTTC,CASSLTQNYGYTF
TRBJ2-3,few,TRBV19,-,TGTGCCAGTAGTGGGACTTACACAGATACGCAGTATTTT,CASSGTYTDTQYF
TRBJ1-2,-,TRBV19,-,TGTGCCAGCGGGGGGATTACAGGTCGCTACACCTTC,CASGGITGRYTF
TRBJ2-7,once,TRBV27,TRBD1,TGTGCCAGCAGTACAGGGGGGCACTACTCCTACGAGCAGTACTTC,CASSTGGHYSYEQYF
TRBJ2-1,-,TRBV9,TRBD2,TGTGCCAGCAGCGGCGCCACAACTAGCGGGGGGTTTTACAATGAGCAGTTCTTC,CASSGATTSGGFYNEQFF
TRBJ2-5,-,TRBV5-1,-,TGCGCCAGCAGCTCCTCCTCCCTTCGACAGTTGGAGACCCAGTACTTC,CASSSSSLRQLETQYF
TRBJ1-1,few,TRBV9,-,TGTGCCAGCAGAGCTGGCCCGGGGACTGAAGCTTTCTTT,CASRAGPGTEAFF
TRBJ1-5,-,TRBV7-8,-,TGTGCCAGCACCTGGGGACACCCGGGAGGGAGCAATCAGCCCCAGCATTTT,CASTWGHPGGSNQPQHF
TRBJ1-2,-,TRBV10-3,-,TGTGCCATCAGTGACGGGAGTGGGTTCTATGGCTACACCTTC,CAISDGSGFYGYTF